Below are 30 T cell receptor beta chains sequenced from a single sample in a study of Graves' ophthalmopathy and Graves' hyperthyroidism. For repertoire sequencing, the TCR beta CDR3 regions were amplified from RNA transcripts. RT-PCR with HTBI primers came first, then second-round multiplex PCR. TCRdb re-analysed the multiplex PCR reads in MiXCR, keeping a single row per CDR3 protein. Among about 620,000 distinct CDR3 sequences listed, over 20% were seen once. Sequenced: peripheral blood. The receptor set was obtained from a woman between 18 and 30 years old with stable Graves' hyperthyroidism. Some clones in this sample may be carry-over from other donors' samples.

This clonotype was counted ten times or more. The chain recombines TRBV19 with TRBJ1-1, with 7 bases matching TRBD1. After removal of 6 bases from V and 2 bases from J, the junction contained 3 bases not matched to a gene. The CDR3 loop spans 13 amino acids. Germline CDR1 reads LNHDA; CDR2 reads SQIVND (reference sequence). In DNA, the CDR3 is TGTGCCAGTAGACAGGGGAGAAACACTGAAGCTTTCTTT. Its translation: CASRQGRNTEAFF. Variable domain in full (rest from reference TRBV19 and TRBJ1-1): DGGITQSPKYLFRKEGQNVTLSCEQNLNHDAMYWYRQDPGQGLRLIYYSQIVNDFQKGDIAEGYSVSREKKESFPLTVTSAQKNPTAFYLCASRQGRNTEAFFGQGTRLTVV.

This clonotype was seen at least ten times. The chain employs TRBV2 and TRBJ1-5, with 9 bases aligning to TRBD1. Germline CDR1 reads SNHLY; CDR2 reads FYNNEI. This CDR3 has 15 residues. V lost 7 bases and J lost 6; bases outside the gene matches: 10. CDR3 loop: CASKSTGGLGQPQHF. DNA for the CDR3: TGTGCCAGCAAATCGACAGGGGGGTTAGGTCAGCCCCAGCATTTT. The full variable domain, completed using reference TRBV2 and TRBJ1-5, is EPEVTQTPSHQVTQMGQEVILRCVPISNHLYFYWYRQILGQKVEFLVSFYNNEISEKSEIFDDQFSVERPDGSNFTLKIRSTKLEDSAMYFCASKSTGGLGQPQHFGDGTRLSIL.

This clonotype was seen a handful of times. V and J are TRBV3-1 and TRBJ2-7, with 7 bases lining up with TRBD1. There are 13 residues in the CDR3. V lost 4 bases, J lost 5 bases, and 5 bases stayed unmatched. Looked up from germline, CDR1 is LGHDT and CDR2 is YNNKEL (reference sequence). DNA for the CDR3: TGTGCCAGCAGCCCGACAGGGCTCGACGAGCAGTACTTC. Translation gives CASSPTGLDEQYF.

This clonotype was observed at least ten times. The rearrangement joins TRBV9 to TRBJ2-5, with D possibly being TRBD2 (5 bases). V was clipped by 4 bases and J by 5 bases, with 15 bases between them. Looked up from germline, CDR1 is SGDLS and CDR2 is YYNGEE. This CDR3 is 14 amino acids long. CDR3 region: CASSPPPPGETQYF. The CDR3 coding sequence is TGTGCCAGCAGCCCTCCCCCTCCGGGGGAGACCCAGTACTTC.

As DNA, the CDR3 is TGTGCCAGCAGCCTGACCGGGACAGCCACCGGGGAGCTGTTTTTT. The encoded protein is CASSLTGTATGELFF. The chain carries TRBV11-2 and TRBJ2-2; 7 positions match TRBD1. V lost 5 bases, J lost 4 bases, and 7 bases stayed unmatched. The CDR3 totals 15 residues. Germline V gene lookup returns CDR1 SGHAT and CDR2 FQNNGV.

Concerning this clonotype: This may be a read error, as it is one base from a much larger clone. Because the CDR3 is missing its conserved closing phenylalanine or tryptophan, this is likely a read error. The V call is TRBV27, the J call TRBJ1-1; D ambiguous. Trimming left V 5 bases short and J 0 bases short, with 19 bases between. The CDR3 spans 17 residues. The V gene's germline CDR1 is MNHEY and CDR2 SMNVEV (reference sequence). The CDR3 DNA reads as TGTGCCAGCAGTGCAACGGTCACACCGCGAGTGAACACTGAAGCTTTCGTT. Its protein is CASSATVTPRVNTEAFV.

The CDR3: CASRQRGQETQYF. CDR3 nucleotides: TGTGCCAGCAGGCAGAGGGGTCAAGAGACCCAGTACTTC. The chain combines TRBV7-8 with TRBJ2-5, with D tentatively TRBD1 or TRBD2 (5 bases each). The germline V and J ends were trimmed by 6 bases and 2 bases, with 10 bases remaining between them. CDR1 is SGHVS and CDR2 is FQNEAQ in the germline V gene. The CDR3 is 13 amino acids.

For this clonotype: Possible read error: a much larger clone is one base away. This chain links TRBV11-2 with TRBJ2-5; TRBD1 is a possible D gene (5 bases). Germline V gives CDR1 SGHAT, CDR2 FQNNGV. This CDR3 is built from 14 residues. The CDR3 loop reads CASSFTDSQEAQYF. The CDR3, as DNA: TGTGCCAGCAGCTTCACCGACAGCCAAGAGGCCCAGTACTTC. Looking up the rest from reference TRBV11-2 and TRBJ2-5 gives the full variable domain: EAGVAQSPRYKIIEKRQSVAFWCNPISGHATLYWYQQILGQGPKLLIQFQNNGVVDDSQLPKDRFSAERLKGVDSTLKIQPAKLEDSAVYLCASSFTDSQEAQYFGPGTRLLVL.

There are a few counts of this clonotype. The rearrangement links TRBV13 to TRBJ2-6; perhaps TRBD1 as D (5 bases). The CDR3 is 18 residues long. Between the trimmed V and J ends, which lost 2 bases and 0 bases, there was a span of 14 bases. The V gene's germline CDR1 is PRHDT and CDR2 FYEKMQ (reference sequence). CDR3 residues: CASSLLIAGYSGANVLTF. CDR3 nucleotides: TGTGCCAGCAGCTTATTGATCGCAGGGTACTCTGGGGCCAACGTCCTGACTTTC. Using reference TRBV13 and TRBJ2-6 for the parts outside the CDR3, the full variable domain is AAGVIQSPRHLIKEKRETATLKCYPIPRHDTVYWYQQGPGQDPQFLISFYEKMQSDKGSIPDRFSAQQFSDYHSELNMSSLELGDSALYFCASSLLIAGYSGANVLTFGAGSRLTVL.

J is TRBJ1-2 and V is TRBV2; D possibly corresponds to TRBD1 (5 bases). The ends were cut back, 10 bases at V and 6 bases at J, with 18 bases in the middle. From germline, CDR1 is SNHLY and CDR2 FYNNEI. The CDR3 length is 13 residues. CDR3 sequence reads: CATRGRVFDGYTF. The DNA of the CDR3 is TGTGCCACTCGCGGCAGGGTCTTTGATGGCTACACCTTC.

The V call is TRBV6-1, the J call TRBJ1-5; D perhaps matches TRBD1 (5 bases). V dropped 6 bases and J dropped 3 bases, with 12 bases sitting between them. Germline V CDR1 and CDR2: MNHNS, SASEGT. The CDR3 covers 14 residues. DNA of the CDR3: TGTGCCAGCAGACCTGGGACGGTCAATCAGCCCCAGCATTTT. This gives the protein CASRPGTVNQPQHF.

In this sample, this clonotype turned up many times. This rearrangement joins TRBV2 to TRBJ1-5; D remains ambiguous. This CDR3 is 15 amino acids long. Trimming stripped 1 base from V and 3 bases from J, with 10 bases between. Germline V gene sequence: CDR1 SNHLY, CDR2 FYNNEI. This chain's CDR3 is CASSEGQAINQPQHF. As DNA, the CDR3 is TGTGCCAGCAGTGAAGGCCAGGCGATCAATCAGCCCCAGCATTTT.

This clonotype was seen ten or more times. The rearrangement joins TRBV9 to TRBJ2-7, with 16 bases identical to TRBD2. Germline CDR1 reads SGDLS; CDR2 reads YYNGEE. The V gene end was trimmed by 3 bases and the J gene end by 0 bases; junction bases not matched to a gene: 6. The CDR3 is made up of 18 amino acids. The CDR3 loop reads CASSAGTSGRGVSYEQYF. The CDR3 nucleotides read TGTGCCAGCAGCGCCGGGACTAGCGGGAGGGGGGTCTCCTACGAGCAGTACTTC. Full variable domain (outside the CDR3, taken from reference TRBV9 and TRBJ2-7): DSGVTQTPKHLITATGQRVTLRCSPRSGDLSVYWYQQSLDQGLQFLIQYYNGEERAKGNILERFSAQQFPDLHSELNLSSLELGDSALYFCASSAGTSGRGVSYEQYFGPGTRLTVT.

This clonotype was recorded many times. This CDR3 reads CASNIPGRARDSEAFF. CDR3 nucleotide sequence: TGTGCCAGCAATATACCCGGCAGGGCCAGGGACTCTGAAGCTTTCTTT. The rearrangement joins TRBV28 to TRBJ1-1, with D possibly matching TRBD1 (5 bases). Germline CDR1 and CDR2: MDHEN and SYDVKM. CDR3 length equals 16 residues. Trimming took off 7 bases at V and 6 bases at J, with 24 bases between the two ends.

The V and J genes are TRBV19 and TRBJ2-2; 9 nucleotides agree with TRBD1. Germline-derived CDR1 and CDR2 are LNHDA and SQIVND (reference sequence). The CDR3 has 13 amino acids. CDR3 sequence reads: CVGRDRAIGELFF. The DNA for the CDR3 is TGTGTCGGCCGGGACAGGGCTATCGGGGAGCTGTTTTTT.

This clonotype has a count of ten or more. The chain links TRBV7-9 to TRBJ2-7; 8 nucleotides match TRBD2. The CDR3 loop spans 16 amino acids. With 5 bases clipped from V and 5 bases from J, the junction kept 14 bases outside the gene matches. CDR1 SEHNR and CDR2 FQNEAQ come from the germline V gene (reference sequence). CDR3: CASSTTGAGGPHEQYF. CDR3 bases: TGTGCCAGCAGCACGACCGGGGCGGGAGGTCCCCACGAGCAGTACTTC.

Ten or more counts support this clonotype. The V gene is TRBV6-5, the J gene TRBJ2-7; D is possibly TRBD2 (6 bases). CDR1 MNHEY and CDR2 SVGAGI come from the germline V gene. V dropped 2 bases and J dropped 6 bases, with 20 bases sitting between them. This CDR3 comprises 16 residues. The CDR3 sequence: CASSYSTIREPFEQYF. The CDR3, as DNA: TGTGCCAGCAGTTACAGCACCATCCGGGAGCCTTTCGAGCAGTACTTC.

This clonotype has at least ten counts. CDR3 DNA: TGCAGTGTGAGCGGGGAGAACACCGGGGAGCTGTTTTTT. This codes for CSVSGENTGELFF. The V call is TRBV20-1, the J call TRBJ2-2; 7 bases line up with TRBD2. With 7 bases clipped from V and 1 base from J, the junction kept 3 bases outside the gene matches. Germline loops: CDR1 DFQATT, CDR2 SNEGSKA (reference sequence). This CDR3 is 13 amino acids long.

The chain couples TRBV7-2 to TRBJ1-5; 7 positions match TRBD1. The CDR3 is 18 amino acids. CDR1 and CDR2 (germline): SGHTA, FQGNSA. The J segment lost 0 bases and the V segment lost 0 bases, leaving 8 bases of the junction unmatched. The CDR3 here is CASSLALGGLGSNQPQHF. The DNA of the CDR3 is TGTGCCAGCAGCTTAGCTTTAGGGGGCTTAGGTAGCAATCAGCCCCAGCATTTT.

This clonotype was seen repeatedly, ten times or more. CDR3 sequence (DNA): TGTGCCAGCGCAAGAGGTGGGACAGGGAATAGTAAGCCCCAGCATTTT. Protein: CASARGGTGNSKPQHF. The chain combines TRBV12-3 or TRBV12-4 with TRBJ1-5; 9 positions agree with TRBD1. The trim removed 8 bases at V and 8 bases at J, leaving 16 bases unmatched. The CDR3 sequence is 16 residues long.

This clonotype was counted many times. This sequence joins TRBV12-3 or TRBV12-4 and TRBJ1-2; TRBD1 agrees at 10 bases. The CDR3 is 13 residues long. V trimming: 7 bases; J trimming: 13 bases; junction bases outside the gene matches: 12. The CDR3 sequence: CASKPSGDRGFTF. CDR3 nucleotide sequence: TGTGCCAGCAAACCTTCCGGGGACAGGGGATTCACCTTC.

The rearrangement uses TRBV15 and TRBJ2-7, with 8 bases lining up with TRBD1. The CDR3 loop spans 14 amino acids. J was trimmed by 4 bases and V by 1 base; bases with no gene match: 3. Germline CDR1 reads LNHNV; CDR2 reads YYDKDF (reference sequence). The CDR3 reads CATSRGTGPYEQYF. CDR3 sequence (DNA): TGTGCCACCAGCAGAGGGACAGGGCCTTACGAGCAGTACTTC. Drawing the rest from reference TRBV15 and TRBJ2-7, the complete variable domain is DAMVIQNPRYQVTQFGKPVTLSCSQTLNHNVMYWYQQKSSQAPKLLFHYYDKDFNNEADTPDNFQSRRPNTSFCFLDIRSPGLGDTAMYLCATSRGTGPYEQYFGPGTRLTVT.

This clonotype was seen many times. A single base separates this from a much larger clone, so it may be a read error. V is TRBV9 and J is TRBJ1-1; no firm D call. CDR1 is SGDLS, CDR2 YYNGEE, per germline. The CDR3 has 15 amino acids. Written as DNA, the CDR3 is TGTGCCAGCAGCGTAGTTTCAGGTAGTGACACTGGAGCTTTCTTT. Translating gives CASSVVSGSDTGAFF.

This clonotype was seen repeatedly, ten times or more. This rearrangement joins TRBV30 to TRBJ2-7, with D possibly being TRBD2 (5 bases). Germline V gives CDR1 GTSNPN, CDR2 SVGIG (reference sequence). The V gene lost 3 bases and the J gene lost 2 bases, with 11 bases spanning the gap. The CDR3 covers 13 residues. The CDR3 spells CAWRAGRAYEQYF. CDR3 sequence (DNA): TGTGCCTGGAGGGCCGGGCGGGCCTACGAGCAGTACTTC.

In its sample, this clonotype was seen many times. V and J are TRBV11-2 and TRBJ2-5; D is undetermined. V dropped 0 bases and J dropped 2 bases, with 4 bases sitting between them. The V gene's germline CDR1 is SGHAT and CDR2 FQNNGV. This CDR3 has 13 amino acids. CDR3 sequence (DNA): TGTGCCAGCAGCTTAGACTGGCAAGAGACCCAGTACTTC. It yields the protein CASSLDWQETQYF.

This clonotype was counted between two and nine times. The V gene is TRBV5-1, the J gene TRBJ2-5; D is ambiguous. Per germline, CDR1 SGHRS and CDR2 YFSETQ. V was pared by 0 bases and J by 1 base, with 7 bases between. The CDR3 runs to 14 residues. Here the CDR3 DNA reads TGCGCCAGCAGCTTGGTGGGTAGCCAAGAGACCCAGTACTTC. It specifies CASSLVGSQETQYF.

The sample holds many counts of this clonotype. This sequence joins TRBV12-3 or TRBV12-4 and TRBJ1-2, with D possibly being TRBD1 (6 bases). This CDR3 spans 15 amino acids. V lost 6 bases to trimming and J lost 0 bases, with 14 bases between them. CDR3 bases: TGTGCCAGCAGCCAGGGGAACCTGGCTAACTATGGCTACACCTTC. Translated, it gives CASSQGNLANYGYTF.

This clonotype was found many times. This chain connects TRBV28 to TRBJ2-7; 8 nucleotides align to TRBD2. J gave up 2 bases and V 2 bases, and 8 bases lay outside the gene matches. CDR1 is MDHEN, CDR2 SYDVKM, per germline. The CDR3 runs to 16 residues. As DNA, the CDR3 is TGTGCCAGCAGTTTAGGAGGACTAGCTCTCACCTACGAGCAGTACTTC. Translated, it gives CASSLGGLALTYEQYF.

V gene TRBV2 combines with J gene TRBJ1-1; D call uncertain. CDR1 is SNHLY and CDR2 is FYNNEI in the germline V gene. V was pared by 7 bases and J by 5 bases, with 8 bases between. This CDR3 region has 11 residues. CDR3 DNA: TGTGCCAGCAAAGAGCAAACTGAAGCTTTCTTT. Translating gives CASKEQTEAFF.

This clonotype was detected only a few times. The rearrangement links TRBV30 to TRBJ2-7, with 8 bases that match TRBD2. J lost 3 bases, V lost 3 bases, and 4 bases had no gene match. The germline CDR1 and CDR2 sequences are GTSNPN and SVGIG (reference sequence). The CDR3 covers 13 residues. CDR3 nucleotide sequence: TGTGCCTGGAGCCTCGGGACTAGCTACGAGCAGTACTTC. Translated: CAWSLGTSYEQYF.